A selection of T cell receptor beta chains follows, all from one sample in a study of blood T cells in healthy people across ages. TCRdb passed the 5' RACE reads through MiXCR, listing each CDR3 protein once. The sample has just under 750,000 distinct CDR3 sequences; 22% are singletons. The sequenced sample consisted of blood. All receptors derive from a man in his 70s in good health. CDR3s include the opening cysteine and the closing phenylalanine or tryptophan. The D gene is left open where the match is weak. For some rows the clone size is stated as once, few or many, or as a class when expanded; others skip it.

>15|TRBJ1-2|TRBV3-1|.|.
CASSQDDVQLYGYTF
TGTGCCAGCAGCCAAGATGATGTGCAGCTCTATGGCTACACCTTC
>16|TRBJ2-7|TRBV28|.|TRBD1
CASSPQGQGSRYEQYF
TGTGCCAGCAGTCCCCAGGGACAGGGGTCCCGTTACGAGCAGTACTTC
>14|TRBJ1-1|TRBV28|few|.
CASISGGMNTEAFF
TGTGCCAGCATCTCGGGCGGAATGAACACTGAAGCTTTCTTT
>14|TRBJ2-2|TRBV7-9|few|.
CANPGGTNTGELFF
TGTGCCAATCCCGGGGGCACGAACACCGGGGAGCTGTTTTTT
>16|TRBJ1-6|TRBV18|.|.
CASSPGTILGNSPLHF
TGTGCCAGCTCACCAGGGACCATACTGGGGAATTCACCCCTCCACTTT
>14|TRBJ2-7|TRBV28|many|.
CASSLVSVTYEQYF
TGTGCCAGCAGTTTAGTCTCGGTAACCTACGAGCAGTACTTC
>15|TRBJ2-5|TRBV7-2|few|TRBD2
CASSSRIAGPETQYF
TGTGCCAGCAGCTCCCGCATAGCGGGGCCAGAGACCCAGTACTTC
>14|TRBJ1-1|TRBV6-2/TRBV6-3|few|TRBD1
CASSYWTGGTEAFF
TGTGCCAGCAGTTACTGGACAGGGGGCACTGAAGCTTTCTTT
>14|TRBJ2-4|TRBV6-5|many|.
CATVSRGAKNIQYF
TGTGCCACCGTTTCTAGGGGAGCCAAAAACATTCAGTACTTC
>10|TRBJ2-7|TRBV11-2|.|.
CASNGNEQYF
TGTGCCAGCAACGGGAACGAGCAGTACTTC
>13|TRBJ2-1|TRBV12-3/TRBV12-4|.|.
CASSFGGANEQFF
TGTGCCAGCAGTTTCGGCGGGGCAAATGAGCAGTTCTTC
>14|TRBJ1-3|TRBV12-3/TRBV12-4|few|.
CASLGVVSGNTIYF
TGTGCCAGCCTGGGGGTTGTGTCTGGAAACACCATATATTTT
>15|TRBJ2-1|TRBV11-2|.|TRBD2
CASSAPGGVDNEQFF
TGTGCCAGTTCAGCTCCGGGAGGCGTTGACAATGAGCAGTTCTTC
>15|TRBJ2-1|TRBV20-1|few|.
CSARRQSLGYNEQFF
TGCAGTGCTAGACGACAGTCCCTGGGGTACAATGAGCAGTTCTTC
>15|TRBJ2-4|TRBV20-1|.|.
CSAFGRSIAKNIQYF
TGCAGTGCCTTCGGTCGTTCGATAGCCAAAAACATTCAGTACTTC
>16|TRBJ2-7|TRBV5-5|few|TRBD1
CASSLTVRDSAYEQYF
TGTGCCAGCAGCTTGACGGTCCGGGACAGTGCCTACGAGCAGTACTTC
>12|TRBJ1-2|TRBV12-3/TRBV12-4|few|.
CASSPQLYGYTF
TGTGCCAGCAGTCCACAGCTCTATGGCTACACCTTC
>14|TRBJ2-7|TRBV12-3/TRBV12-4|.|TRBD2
CASSNGGGSYEQYF
TGTGCCAGCAGCAATGGGGGGGGCTCCTACGAGCAGTACTTC
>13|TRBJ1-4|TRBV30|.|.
CAWSTGSTEKLFF
TGTGCCTGGAGTACAGGGAGCACTGAAAAACTGTTTTTT
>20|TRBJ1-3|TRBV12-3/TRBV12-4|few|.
CASSFGSGKRLPALGNTIYF
TGTGCCAGCAGTTTTGGGTCAGGGAAGAGACTCCCGGCTCTAGGGAACACCATATATTTT
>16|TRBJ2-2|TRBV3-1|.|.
CASSRQDPANTGELFF
TGTGCCAGCAGTCGACAGGACCCCGCGAACACCGGGGAGCTGTTTTTT
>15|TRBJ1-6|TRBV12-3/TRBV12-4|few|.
CASSPQGTSNSPLHF
TGTGCCAGCAGTCCGCAGGGGACGTCTAATTCACCCCTCCACTTT
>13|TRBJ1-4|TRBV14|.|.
CASSQVVNEKLFF
TGTGCCAGCAGCCAAGTGGTTAATGAAAAACTGTTTTTT
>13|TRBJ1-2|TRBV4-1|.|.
CASRRETGYGYTF
TGCGCCAGCAGACGGGAAACGGGCTATGGCTACACCTTC
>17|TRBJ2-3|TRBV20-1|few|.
CSAGGGGTPTSTDTQYF
TGCAGTGCTGGAGGTGGTGGGACTCCCACTAGCACAGATACGCAGTATTTT
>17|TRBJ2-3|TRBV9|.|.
CASSVGGLASGTDTQYF
TGTGCCAGCAGCGTAGGGGGTTTGGCTAGCGGCACAGATACGCAGTATTTT
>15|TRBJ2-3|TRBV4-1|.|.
CASSRTARPADTQYF
TGCGCCAGCAGCCGGACGGCGAGACCCGCAGATACGCAGTATTTT
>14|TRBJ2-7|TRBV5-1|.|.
CASSLPGPPYEQYF
TGCGCCAGCAGCTTACCGGGACCACCTTACGAGCAGTACTTC
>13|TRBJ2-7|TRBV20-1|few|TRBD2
CSANLWGRDEQYF
TGCAGTGCTAACCTATGGGGGAGGGACGAGCAGTACTTC
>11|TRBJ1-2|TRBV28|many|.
CASSSNYGYTF
TGTGCCAGCAGTTCAAACTATGGCTACACCTTC
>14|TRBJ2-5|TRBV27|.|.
CASSKAGWQETQYF
TGTGCCAGCTCAAAAGCAGGGTGGCAAGAGACCCAGTACTTC
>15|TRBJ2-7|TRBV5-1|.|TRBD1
CASSSETGGRDEQYF
TGCGCCAGCAGCTCCGAGACAGGGGGAAGGGACGAGCAGTACTTC
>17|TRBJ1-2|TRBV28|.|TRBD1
CASSSAPLGQGKLGYTF
TGTGCCAGCAGCTCCGCACCTCTAGGACAGGGGAAATTGGGCTACACCTTC
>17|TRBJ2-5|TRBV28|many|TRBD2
CASSLLAGGTEQETQYF
TGTGCCAGCAGTTTATTAGCCGGGGGGACGGAGCAAGAGACCCAGTACTTC
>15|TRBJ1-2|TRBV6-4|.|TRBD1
CASSDGQGQIYGYTF
TGTGCCAGCAGTGACGGCCAGGGACAGATCTATGGCTACACCTTC
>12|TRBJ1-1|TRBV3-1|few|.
CASSQGGTGAFF
TGTGCCAGCAGCCAAGGTGGCACTGGAGCTTTCTTT
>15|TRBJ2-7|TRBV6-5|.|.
CASNPTRRRAYEQYF
TGTGCCAGCAATCCCACGCGCCGGAGGGCCTACGAGCAGTACTTC
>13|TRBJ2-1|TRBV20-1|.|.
CSARGLQDNEQFF
TGCAGTGCTCGCGGGCTCCAGGACAATGAGCAGTTCTTC
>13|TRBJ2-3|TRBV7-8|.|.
CASSLRFADTQYF
TGTGCCAGCAGCTTACGGTTTGCGGATACGCAGTATTTT
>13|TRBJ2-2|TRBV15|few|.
CATSRDRAGELFF
TGTGCCACCAGCAGAGATCGGGCCGGGGAGCTGTTTTTT
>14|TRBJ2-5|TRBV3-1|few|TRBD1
CASSQLQGKETQYF
TGTGCCAGCAGCCAATTACAGGGGAAAGAGACCCAGTACTTC
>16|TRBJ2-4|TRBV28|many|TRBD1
CASSQTGALAKNIQYF
TGTGCCAGCAGTCAAACAGGGGCCCTAGCCAAAAACATTCAGTACTTC
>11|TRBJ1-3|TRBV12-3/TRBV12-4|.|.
CASSIRDNIYF
TGTGCCAGCAGCATCCGGGACAATATATATTTT
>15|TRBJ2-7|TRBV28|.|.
CASSGARIINYEQYF
TGTGCCAGCAGTGGAGCCAGAATCATTAACTACGAGCAGTACTTC
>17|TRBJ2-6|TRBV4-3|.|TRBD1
CASSQGTGLSGANVLTF
TGCGCCAGCAGCCAAGGGACAGGCTTGTCTGGGGCCAACGTCCTGACTTTC
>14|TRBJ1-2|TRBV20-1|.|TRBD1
CSASKGQGAYGYTF
TGCAGTGCTAGTAAGGGACAGGGGGCCTATGGCTACACCTTC
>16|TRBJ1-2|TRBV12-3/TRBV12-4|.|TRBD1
CASSRLGTGSNYGYTF
TGTGCCAGCAGTCGTCTCGGGACAGGATCCAACTATGGCTACACCTTC
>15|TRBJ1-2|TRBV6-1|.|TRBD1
CASSAEQGAPYGYTF
TGTGCCAGCAGTGCGGAACAGGGGGCGCCCTATGGCTACACCTTC
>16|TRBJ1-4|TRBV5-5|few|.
CASSGQSRLNNEKLFF
TGTGCCAGCAGCGGGCAGAGCAGGTTAAATAATGAAAAACTGTTTTTT
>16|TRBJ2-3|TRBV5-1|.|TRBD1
CASSLDGQGLTDTQYF
TGCGCCAGCAGCTTGGACGGACAGGGGTTAACAGATACGCAGTATTTT
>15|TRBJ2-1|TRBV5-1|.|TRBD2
CASSSLAGLGNEQFF
TGCGCCAGCAGCTCCTTAGCGGGGCTGGGGAATGAGCAGTTCTTC
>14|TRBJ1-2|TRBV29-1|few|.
CSVTDSAANYGYTF
TGCAGCGTTACGGACAGCGCCGCTAACTATGGCTACACCTTC
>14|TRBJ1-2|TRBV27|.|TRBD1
CASSFRGTGVGYTF
TGTGCCAGCAGTTTTCGGGGGACAGGGGTTGGCTACACCTTC
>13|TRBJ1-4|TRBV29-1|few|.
CSVGFPFGEKLFF
TGCAGCGTTGGCTTCCCCTTCGGGGAAAAACTGTTTTTT
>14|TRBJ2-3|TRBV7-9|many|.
CASSSSGYTDTQYF
TGTGCCAGCAGCTCGTCTGGCTACACAGATACGCAGTATTTT
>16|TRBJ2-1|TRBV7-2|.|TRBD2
CASSPGLAGVMNEQFF
TGTGCCAGCAGCCCGGGACTAGCGGGAGTGATGAATGAGCAGTTCTTC
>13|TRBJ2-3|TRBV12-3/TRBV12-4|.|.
CASGLASTDTEYF
TGTGCCAGCGGTCTAGCGAGCACAGATACGGAGTATTTT
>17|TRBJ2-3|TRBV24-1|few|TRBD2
CATSDSGGGAAPDTQYF
TGTGCCACCAGTGATTCCGGCGGGGGAGCTGCACCAGATACGCAGTATTTT
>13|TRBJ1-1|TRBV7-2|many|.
CASSLGGRSEAFF
TGTGCCAGCAGCTTAGGGGGGAGATCTGAAGCTTTCTTT